This is a list of T cell receptor beta chains from one sample in a study of OX40 agonist ivuxolimab in advanced cancers. TCRdb's table, derived via immunoSEQ multiplex PCR, lists solely in-frame clones and lacks some. The sample has about 48,000 clones, approximately 84% seen once. The sample consisted of CD4+ or CD8+ T cells sorted from blood, taken in a trial of the OX40 agonist ivuxolimab. The source of these receptors is an adult with an advanced solid tumor such as melanoma, head and neck, liver or kidney cancer. Each CDR3 is given with its conserved first and last residue. The order of the fields is J gene, D gene, clone size, V gene, CDR3 DNA, CDR3 protein. The D gene is left open where the match is weak. Not all rows give a size; the values are once, few, many and, for expanded clones, a class.

j_call: TRBJ2-7; d_call: TRBD2; clone_size: .; v_call: TRBV5-1; cdr3_nt: TGCGCCAGCAGCTCCGGGACTAGCGGTCTAGGGCAGTACTTC; cdr3_aa: CASSSGTSGLGQYF
j_call: TRBJ2-5; d_call: TRBD2; clone_size: .; v_call: TRBV6-1; cdr3_nt: TGTGCCAGCAGTGAGAAAGCGGGATGGGGGACCCAGTACTTC; cdr3_aa: CASSEKAGWGTQYF
j_call: TRBJ1-6; d_call: .; clone_size: .; v_call: TRBV12-2; cdr3_nt: TGTGCAAGTCGCTTAGCCATCTGGGGACAGGGTTATTCACCCCTCCACTTT; cdr3_aa: CASRLAIWGQGYSPLHF
j_call: TRBJ1-2; d_call: .; clone_size: few; v_call: TRBV5-1; cdr3_nt: TGCGCCAGCAGCCTTACGTCTTATGGCTACACCTTC; cdr3_aa: CASSLTSYGYTF
j_call: TRBJ2-1; d_call: .; clone_size: .; v_call: TRBV6-1; cdr3_nt: TGTGCCAGCAGTGAATGGATAGGGCGGATCGATGAGCAGTTCTTC; cdr3_aa: CASSEWIGRIDEQFF
j_call: TRBJ1-2; d_call: TRBD1; clone_size: .; v_call: TRBV6-5; cdr3_nt: TGTGCCAGCAGTTTGGGACAGCGTGGGCATGGCTACACCTTC; cdr3_aa: CASSLGQRGHGYTF
j_call: TRBJ1-2; d_call: TRBD1; clone_size: .; v_call: TRBV6-6; cdr3_nt: TGTGCCAGCAGGGAGGGGACAGGAAGGGGTACCTTC; cdr3_aa: CASREGTGRGTF
j_call: TRBJ2-7; d_call: .; clone_size: .; v_call: TRBV27; cdr3_nt: TGTGCCAGCAGTTCCACAAAGACAGCATTAAGCTCCTACGAGCAGTACTTC; cdr3_aa: CASSSTKTALSSYEQYF
j_call: TRBJ2-7; d_call: .; clone_size: few; v_call: TRBV13; cdr3_nt: TGTGCCAGCAGCTCTCTGGAGGGAGCCTACGAGCAGTACTTC; cdr3_aa: CASSSLEGAYEQYF
j_call: TRBJ2-5; d_call: .; clone_size: .; v_call: TRBV5-1; cdr3_nt: TGCGCCAGCAGCTTGTCCGGGACTCCCCAAGAGACCCAGTACTTC; cdr3_aa: CASSLSGTPQETQYF
j_call: TRBJ2-2; d_call: TRBD2; clone_size: once; v_call: TRBV4-2; cdr3_nt: TGTGCCAGCAGCCAAGAAGGCCTAGCGGGGGCGATACACACGAACACCGGGGAGCTGTTTTTT; cdr3_aa: CASSQEGLAGAIHTNTGELFF
j_call: TRBJ2-7; d_call: TRBD2; clone_size: .; v_call: TRBV6-5; cdr3_nt: TGTGCCAGCAGGCCAGGGACTAGCGGGAACTACGAGCAGTACTTC; cdr3_aa: CASRPGTSGNYEQYF
j_call: TRBJ2-5; d_call: .; clone_size: .; v_call: TRBV5-6; cdr3_nt: TGTGCCAGCAGCGGATACGGGACCTTCGAGACCCAGTACTTC; cdr3_aa: CASSGYGTFETQYF
j_call: TRBJ2-1; d_call: .; clone_size: .; v_call: TRBV7-2; cdr3_nt: TGTGCCAGCAGCCCACGGACAGACTCCTACAATGAGCAGTTCTTC; cdr3_aa: CASSPRTDSYNEQFF
j_call: TRBJ2-1; d_call: TRBD2; clone_size: .; v_call: TRBV7-3; cdr3_nt: TGTGCCAGCAGCTTAGCCCCCGGGGGGGGCGATGAGCAGTTCTTC; cdr3_aa: CASSLAPGGGDEQFF